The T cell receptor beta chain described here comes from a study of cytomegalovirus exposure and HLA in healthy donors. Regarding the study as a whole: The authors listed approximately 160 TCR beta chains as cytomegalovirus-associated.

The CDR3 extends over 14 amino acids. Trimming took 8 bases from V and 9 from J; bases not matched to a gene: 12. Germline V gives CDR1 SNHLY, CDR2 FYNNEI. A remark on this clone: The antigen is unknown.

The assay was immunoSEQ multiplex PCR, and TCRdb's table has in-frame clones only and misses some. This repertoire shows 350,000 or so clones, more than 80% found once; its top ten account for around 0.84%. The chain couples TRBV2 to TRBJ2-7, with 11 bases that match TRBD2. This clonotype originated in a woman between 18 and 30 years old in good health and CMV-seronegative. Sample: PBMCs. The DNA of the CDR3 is TGTGCCAGCCTAGTCGGGACTAGCGGCTCCCGGCAGTACTTC. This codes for CASLVGTSGSRQYF.